This T cell receptor beta chain was captured in a study of CD8 T cells in Susac syndrome. RNA totalling roughly 0.45 to 1 ug underwent reverse transcription with random hexamers. The amplification used immunoSEQ multiplex PCR on TCR beta CDR3; it spanned 54 Vbeta and 13 Jbeta. Each CDR3 protein is one row after TCRdb ran MiXCR on the immunoSEQ multiplex PCR reads. The table lists 330,000 or so distinct CDR3 sequences, over 75% of them singletons. Included as multiple sclerosis controls were treatment-naive patients who had stable or active relapsing-remitting disease. The authors negatively isolated CD8+ and CD4+ T cells and FACS-enriched TEMRA cells. Trimming cost V 5 bases and J 8 bases, with 3 bases left between them. Germline CDR1 SQVTM, CDR2 ANQGSEA. The CDR3 consists of 8 residues.

The V gene is TRBV29-1, the J gene TRBJ1-1; D is unclear. Sequenced sample: CD8+ T cells from PBMCs. The TCR sequence derives from a human donor with multiple sclerosis. The CDR3: CSVPEAFF. CDR3 coding DNA: TGCAGCGTTCCCGAAGCTTTCTTT.